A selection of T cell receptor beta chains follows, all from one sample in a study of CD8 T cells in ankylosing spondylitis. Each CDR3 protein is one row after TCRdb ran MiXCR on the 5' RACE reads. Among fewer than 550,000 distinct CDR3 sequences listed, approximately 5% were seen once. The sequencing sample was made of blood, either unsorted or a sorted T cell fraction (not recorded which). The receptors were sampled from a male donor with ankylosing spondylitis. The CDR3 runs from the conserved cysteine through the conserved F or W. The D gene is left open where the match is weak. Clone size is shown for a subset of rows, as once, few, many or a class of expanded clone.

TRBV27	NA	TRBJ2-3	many	CASSPRLAGFSTDTQYF	TGTGCCAGCAGTCCCCGCCTGGCGGGCTTTAGCACAGATACGCAGTATTTT
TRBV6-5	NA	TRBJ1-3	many	CASSYSWGVPSSGNTIYF	TGTGCCAGCAGTTACTCGTGGGGGGTACCGAGCTCTGGAAACACCATATATTTT
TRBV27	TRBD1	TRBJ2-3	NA	CASSWDRITDTQYF	TGTGCCAGCAGCTGGGACAGGATCACAGATACGCAGTATTTT
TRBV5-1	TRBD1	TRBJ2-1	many	CASSGGQGGLMYNEQFF	TGCGCCAGCAGCGGGGGACAGGGGGGCCTAATGTACAATGAGCAGTTCTTC
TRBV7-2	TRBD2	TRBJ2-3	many	CASSLFSTSGFDTQYF	TGTGCCAGCAGCTTATTCTCGACTAGCGGGTTTGATACGCAGTATTTT
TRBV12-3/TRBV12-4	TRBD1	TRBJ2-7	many	CASSWTGRGEQYF	TGTGCCAGCAGTTGGACAGGGCGAGGCGAGCAGTACTTC
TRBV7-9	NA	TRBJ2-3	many	CASRVTDTQYF	TGTGCCAGCAGGGTCACAGATACGCAGTATTTT
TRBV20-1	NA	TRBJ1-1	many	CSVRRAGTEAFF	TGCAGTGTCCGTCGGGCGGGCACTGAAGCTTTCTTT
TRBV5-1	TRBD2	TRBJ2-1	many	CASSLVPSGYDSYNEQFF	TGCGCCAGCAGCTTGGTCCCTAGCGGCTATGACTCCTACAATGAGCAGTTCTTC
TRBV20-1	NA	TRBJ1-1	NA	CSAHDSRMNTEAFF	TGCAGTGCTCACGACAGTCGAATGAACACTGAAGCTTTCTTT
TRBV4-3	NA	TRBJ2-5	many	CASSQDRLRETQYF	TGCGCCAGCAGCCAAGATCGACTAAGAGAGACCCAGTACTTC
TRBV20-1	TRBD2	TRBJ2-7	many	CSASLSGGVYEQYF	TGCAGTGCTTCGCTTAGCGGGGGGGTCTACGAGCAGTACTTC
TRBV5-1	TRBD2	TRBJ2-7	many	CASSHSGREEQYF	TGCGCCAGCAGTCATAGCGGGAGGGAAGAGCAGTACTTC
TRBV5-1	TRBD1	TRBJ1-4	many	CASSKGQGAFGEKLFF	TGCGCCAGCAGCAAGGGACAGGGTGCGTTTGGCGAAAAACTGTTTTTT
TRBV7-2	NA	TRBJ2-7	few	CASSSTPGSGEQYF	TGTGCCAGCAGCTCCACACCAGGGTCTGGCGAGCAGTACTTC
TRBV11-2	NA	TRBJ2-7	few	CASSLRAGRVFVSEQYF	TGTGCCAGCAGCTTACGGGCCGGCAGGGTATTTGTTAGCGAGCAGTACTTC
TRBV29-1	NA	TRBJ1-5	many	CSAQGSLNQPQHF	TGCAGCGCTCAAGGCAGTCTCAATCAGCCCCAGCATTTT
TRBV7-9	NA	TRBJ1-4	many	CASSLKEGKLFF	TGTGCCAGCAGCTTAAAGGAGGGGAAACTGTTTTTT
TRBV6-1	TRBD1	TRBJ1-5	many	CASSEQGGQPQHF	TGTGCCAGCAGTGAACAGGGGGGGCAGCCCCAGCATTTT
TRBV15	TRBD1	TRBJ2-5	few	CATSRTGQETQYF	TGTGCCACCAGCAGGACAGGGCAAGAGACCCAGTACTTC
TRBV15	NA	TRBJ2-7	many	CATSRDVQSEQYF	TGTGCCACCAGCAGGGACGTCCAGAGCGAGCAGTACTTC
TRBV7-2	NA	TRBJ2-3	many	CASSLGGLGPTDTQYF	TGTGCCAGCAGCTTAGGAGGACTCGGGCCAACAGATACGCAGTATTTT
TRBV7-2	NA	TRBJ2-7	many	CASSLIGRSYEQYF	TGTGCCAGCAGCTTAATAGGGAGGTCGTACGAGCAGTACTTC
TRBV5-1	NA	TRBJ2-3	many	CASSPSGPMTDTQYF	TGCGCCAGCAGCCCCAGCGGGCCTATGACAGATACGCAGTATTTT
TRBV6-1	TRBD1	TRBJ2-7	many	CASRERGPYEQYF	TGTGCCAGCAGAGAAAGGGGGCCTTACGAGCAGTACTTC
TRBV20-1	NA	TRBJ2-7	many	CSAPQTRTYEQYF	TGCAGTGCTCCCCAGACCCGTACCTACGAGCAGTACTTC
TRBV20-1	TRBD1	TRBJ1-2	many	CSAYQGARGYTF	TGCAGTGCATATCAGGGGGCGCGAGGCTACACCTTC
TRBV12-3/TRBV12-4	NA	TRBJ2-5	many	CASSLVGSSYQETQYF	TGTGCCAGCAGTTTAGTTGGTAGCTCGTACCAAGAGACCCAGTACTTC
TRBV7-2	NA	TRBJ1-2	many	CASSTPQGWGYTF	TGTGCCAGCAGCACACCACAGGGTTGGGGCTACACCTTC
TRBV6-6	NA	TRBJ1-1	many	CASSYGDGTEAFF	TGTGCCAGCAGTTACGGGGACGGAACTGAAGCTTTCTTT
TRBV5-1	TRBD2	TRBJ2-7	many	CASGLAGGAYEQYF	TGCGCCAGCGGTCTAGCGGGAGGGGCCTACGAGCAGTACTTC
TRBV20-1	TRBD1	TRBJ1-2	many	CSATRSGTDYGYTF	TGCAGTGCTACCCGATCCGGGACAGACTATGGCTACACCTTC
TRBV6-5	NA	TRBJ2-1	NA	CASSYSRGRQFF	TGTGCCAGCAGTTACTCGAGAGGCCGGCAGTTCTTC
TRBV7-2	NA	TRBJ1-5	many	CASSFHGDSNQPQHF	TGTGCCAGCAGCTTCCACGGTGATAGCAATCAGCCCCAGCATTTT
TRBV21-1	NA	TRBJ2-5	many	CASSHVARYNLYMETQYF	TGTGCCAGCAGCCACGTGGCTCGCTACAACCTGTACATGGAGACCCAGTACTTC
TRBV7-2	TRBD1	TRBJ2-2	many	CASSDTGVAGELFF	TGTGCCAGCAGCGATACAGGGGTTGCCGGGGAGCTGTTTTTT
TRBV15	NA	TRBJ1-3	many	CATSRDRSGNTIYF	TGTGCCACCAGCAGAGATCGGTCTGGAAACACCATATATTTT
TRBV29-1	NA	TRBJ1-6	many	CSVGDTLDSPLHF	TGCAGCGTTGGCGACACTCTCGATTCACCCCTCCACTTT
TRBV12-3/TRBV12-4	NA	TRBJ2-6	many	CASGQHSGANVLTF	TGTGCCAGCGGGCAGCACTCTGGGGCCAACGTCCTGACTTTC
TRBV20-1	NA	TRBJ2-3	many	CSARRSRADTQYF	TGCAGTGCTAGGAGGAGCAGAGCAGATACGCAGTATTTT
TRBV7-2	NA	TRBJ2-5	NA	CASSLRDGAGTQYF	TGTGCCAGCAGCCTCCGGGACGGGGCCGGGACCCAGTACTTC
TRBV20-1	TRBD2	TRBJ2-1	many	CSARGLAGAVRNEQFF	TGCAGTGCCCGAGGACTAGCGGGAGCAGTAAGGAATGAGCAGTTCTTC
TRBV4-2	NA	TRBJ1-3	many	CASSKDSGNTIYF	TGTGCCAGCAGCAAGGACTCTGGAAACACCATATATTTT
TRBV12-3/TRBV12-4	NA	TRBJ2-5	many	CASRDRQVGQETQYF	TGTGCCAGCAGAGACCGACAGGTGGGACAAGAGACCCAGTACTTC
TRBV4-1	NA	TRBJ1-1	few	CASSQDKIFGPEAFF	TGCGCCAGCAGCCAAGATAAGATTTTTGGACCTGAAGCTTTCTTT